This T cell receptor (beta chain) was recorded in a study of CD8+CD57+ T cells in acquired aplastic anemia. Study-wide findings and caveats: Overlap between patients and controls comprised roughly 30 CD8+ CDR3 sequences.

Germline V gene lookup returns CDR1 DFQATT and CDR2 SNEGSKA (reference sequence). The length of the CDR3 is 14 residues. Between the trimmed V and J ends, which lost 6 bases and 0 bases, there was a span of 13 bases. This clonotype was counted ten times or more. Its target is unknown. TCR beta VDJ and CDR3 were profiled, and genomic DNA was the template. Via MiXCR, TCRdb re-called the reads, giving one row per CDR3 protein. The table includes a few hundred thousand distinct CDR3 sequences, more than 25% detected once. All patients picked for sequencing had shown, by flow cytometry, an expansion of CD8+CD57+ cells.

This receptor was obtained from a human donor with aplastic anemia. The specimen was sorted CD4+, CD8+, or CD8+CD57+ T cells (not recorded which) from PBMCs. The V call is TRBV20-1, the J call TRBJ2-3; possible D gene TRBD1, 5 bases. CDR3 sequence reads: CSATGVASTDTQYF. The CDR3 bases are TGCAGTGCCACAGGAGTAGCTAGCACAGATACGCAGTATTTT.